This T cell receptor (beta chain) was captured in a study of PD-1 blockade in classical Hodgkin lymphoma. V dropped 5 bases and J dropped 5 bases, with 13 bases sitting between them. The germline gives CDR1 LNHDA, CDR2 SQIVND (reference sequence). This CDR3 is 13 amino acids long. Noted time point: cycle 4 day 1 (C4D1), after 6 weeks of nivolumab. Brentuximab vedotin exposure varied among the patients, all of whom had relapsed after autologous stem cell transplantation. Assay used: immunoSEQ multiplex PCR; TCRdb lists only in-frame clones, some missing. The sample contains approximately 26,000 clones, about 82% of which appear only once.

The TCR comes from a human donor with classical Hodgkin lymphoma. The sequenced sample was peripheral blood mononuclear cells (PBMCs), obtained before the fourth cycle of nivolumab. The chain carries TRBV19 and TRBJ2-7; D is undetermined. CDR3 amino acids: CASSRPKGNEQYF. In DNA form, the CDR3 reads TGTGCCAGTAGTCGCCCGAAGGGCAACGAGCAGTACTTC.